The rows below give T cell receptor beta chains drawn from one sample of a study of T cells in Graves' hyperthyroidism and ophthalmopathy. One entry per CDR3 protein results from TCRdb running MiXCR on the multiplex PCR reads. The sample contains a few hundred thousand distinct CDR3 sequences, approximately 15% of which appear only once. Sequencing was performed on blood. The receptor source for this set is a woman younger than 35 with Graves' hyperthyroidism. Each CDR3 is given with its conserved first and last residue. Fields, in order: V gene, D gene, J gene, clone size, CDR3 DNA, CDR3 protein. A D gene is named only where the DNA matches it firmly. Rows give clone size only sometimes, using once, few, many, or a class for an expanded clone.

V gene: TRBV4-3
D gene: .
J gene: TRBJ1-6
clone size: many
CDR3 DNA: TGCGCCAGCAGCCAAGATACAGGTGGGGATTCACCCCTCCACTTT
CDR3 protein: CASSQDTGGDSPLHF

V gene: TRBV5-1
D gene: .
J gene: TRBJ2-1
clone size: .
CDR3 DNA: TGCGCCAGCAGCTCCGACGGCGACCTCTACAATGAGCAGTTCTTC
CDR3 protein: CASSSDGDLYNEQFF

V gene: TRBV2
D gene: .
J gene: TRBJ2-3
clone size: few
CDR3 DNA: TGTGCCAGCAGTCCCCGTGAAGTAGATACGCAGTATTTT
CDR3 protein: CASSPREVDTQYF

V gene: TRBV9
D gene: .
J gene: TRBJ2-1
clone size: few
CDR3 DNA: TGTGCCAGCGGCGTAGGCGGTAGCGGTTACAATGAGCAGTTCTTC
CDR3 protein: CASGVGGSGYNEQFF

V gene: TRBV20-1
D gene: .
J gene: TRBJ2-1
clone size: many
CDR3 DNA: TGCAGTGCTAGAGCAGGGCGCTCCTACAATGAGCAGTTCTTC
CDR3 protein: CSARAGRSYNEQFF

V gene: TRBV20-1
D gene: .
J gene: TRBJ2-3
clone size: many
CDR3 DNA: TGCAGTGCTAGATCACAGACGGGACTGCGGCGCGATACGCAGTATTTT
CDR3 protein: CSARSQTGLRRDTQYF

V gene: TRBV4-3
D gene: TRBD1
J gene: TRBJ1-3
clone size: once
CDR3 DNA: TGCGCCAGCAGCCAGGGACAGGGCTCTGGAAACACCATATATTTT
CDR3 protein: CASSQGQGSGNTIYF

V gene: TRBV27
D gene: .
J gene: TRBJ2-7
clone size: many
CDR3 DNA: TGTGCCACCCGCCCCAGGGGGGTTCTTGGCTACGAGCAGTACTTC
CDR3 protein: CATRPRGVLGYEQYF

V gene: TRBV11-2
D gene: .
J gene: TRBJ2-5
clone size: .
CDR3 DNA: TGTGCCAGCAGTTTCGGGGGGCGAGAGACCCAGTACTTC
CDR3 protein: CASSFGGRETQYF

V gene: TRBV19
D gene: .
J gene: TRBJ1-2
clone size: .
CDR3 DNA: TGTGCCAGTAGTATAGTCGCCGGAGGCTATGGCTACACCTTC
CDR3 protein: CASSIVAGGYGYTF

V gene: TRBV14
D gene: .
J gene: TRBJ2-1
clone size: .
CDR3 DNA: TGTGCCAGCAGCCAAGATGGAGGTTACTCCTACAATGAGCAGTTCTTC
CDR3 protein: CASSQDGGYSYNEQFF

V gene: TRBV18
D gene: .
J gene: TRBJ2-7
clone size: .
CDR3 DNA: TGTGCCAGCTCATCTGACAGCCCTAGCGAGCAGTACTTC
CDR3 protein: CASSSDSPSEQYF

V gene: TRBV19
D gene: TRBD2
J gene: TRBJ2-1
clone size: few
CDR3 DNA: TGTGCCAGTAGTAGGTTTGGGACTAGCGGGAATGAGCAGTTCTTC
CDR3 protein: CASSRFGTSGNEQFF

V gene: TRBV11-2
D gene: TRBD2
J gene: TRBJ2-1
clone size: many
CDR3 DNA: TGTGCCAGCAGCCAAAGCGGGGGGTCCAATGAGCAGTTCTTC
CDR3 protein: CASSQSGGSNEQFF

V gene: TRBV20-1
D gene: TRBD1
J gene: TRBJ1-4
clone size: .
CDR3 DNA: TGCAGTGCTCCCTTTAGGGGGCAAAAACTGTTTTTT
CDR3 protein: CSAPFRGQKLFF

V gene: TRBV18
D gene: .
J gene: TRBJ2-1
clone size: many
CDR3 DNA: TGTGCCAGCTCACCAGGGTTCGGCGACAATGAGCAGTTCTTC
CDR3 protein: CASSPGFGDNEQFF

V gene: TRBV28
D gene: TRBD2
J gene: TRBJ2-5
clone size: once
CDR3 DNA: TGTGCCAGCAGTTTACTGGTGGGACTAGCGGGAGAGACCCAGTACTTC
CDR3 protein: CASSLLVGLAGETQYF

V gene: TRBV6-1
D gene: .
J gene: TRBJ1-4
clone size: .
CDR3 DNA: TGTGCCAGCCGGGCACCAACTAATGAAAAACTGTTTTTT
CDR3 protein: CASRAPTNEKLFF

V gene: TRBV12-3/TRBV12-4
D gene: .
J gene: TRBJ2-7
clone size: many
CDR3 DNA: TGTGCCAGCAGTTCACCACAGGGCGCTACTGCTTACGAGCAGTACTTC
CDR3 protein: CASSSPQGATAYEQYF

V gene: TRBV7-3
D gene: .
J gene: TRBJ2-4
clone size: few
CDR3 DNA: TGTGCCAGCAGCTTAAGTGGCGGGGCAAACATTCAGTACTTC
CDR3 protein: CASSLSGGANIQYF

V gene: TRBV19
D gene: .
J gene: TRBJ2-7
clone size: .
CDR3 DNA: TGTGCCAGTAGTATAGAACCGAACTACGAGCAGTACTTC
CDR3 protein: CASSIEPNYEQYF

V gene: TRBV13
D gene: TRBD1
J gene: TRBJ1-2
clone size: .
CDR3 DNA: TGTGCCAGCAGTCACCCGGGACAGGGCCTCAACTATGGCTACACCTTC
CDR3 protein: CASSHPGQGLNYGYTF

V gene: TRBV6-4
D gene: .
J gene: TRBJ2-7
clone size: .
CDR3 DNA: TGTGCCAGCAGTGCCCGAGGGGGAGGCGAGCAGTACTTC
CDR3 protein: CASSARGGGEQYF

V gene: TRBV14
D gene: TRBD2
J gene: TRBJ2-1
clone size: many
CDR3 DNA: TGTGCCAGCAGCCAAGATATCGGAGCGGGACTGTACAATGAGCAGTTCTTC
CDR3 protein: CASSQDIGAGLYNEQFF

V gene: TRBV6-5
D gene: .
J gene: TRBJ2-5
clone size: .
CDR3 DNA: TGTGCCAGCAGTTACCGGGGAGTGAAGGGCCAAGAGACCCAGTACTTC
CDR3 protein: CASSYRGVKGQETQYF

V gene: TRBV11-2
D gene: TRBD2
J gene: TRBJ2-7
clone size: few
CDR3 DNA: TGTGCCAGCAGCTGGACTAGCGGGGGGAATTACGAGCAGTACTTC
CDR3 protein: CASSWTSGGNYEQYF

V gene: TRBV3-1
D gene: TRBD1
J gene: TRBJ1-4
clone size: many
CDR3 DNA: TGTGCCAGCAGCCAGAGGGGACAGCATAATGAAAAACTGTTTTTT
CDR3 protein: CASSQRGQHNEKLFF

V gene: TRBV12-3/TRBV12-4
D gene: TRBD1
J gene: TRBJ1-5
clone size: once
CDR3 DNA: TGTGCCAGCGGCCCCACAGGGGGCAATCAGCCCCAGCATTTT
CDR3 protein: CASGPTGGNQPQHF

V gene: TRBV3-1
D gene: TRBD2
J gene: TRBJ2-7
clone size: .
CDR3 DNA: TGTGCCAGCAGCCATATGATTAGCGGGAGACGAAGCTCCTACGAGCAGTACTTC
CDR3 protein: CASSHMISGRRSSYEQYF

V gene: TRBV5-1
D gene: .
J gene: TRBJ2-7
clone size: .
CDR3 DNA: TGCGCCAGCAGCTTTGAGGGGATTAAGAGCTACGAGCAGTACTTC
CDR3 protein: CASSFEGIKSYEQYF

V gene: TRBV20-1
D gene: .
J gene: TRBJ1-5
clone size: few
CDR3 DNA: TGCAGTGCCCCAGTCACACCGGACCCTTATCAGCCCCAGCATTTT
CDR3 protein: CSAPVTPDPYQPQHF

V gene: TRBV7-2
D gene: .
J gene: TRBJ2-7
clone size: .
CDR3 DNA: TGTGCCAGCAGCTTCTCCCGAAGCTCCTACGAGCAGTACTTC
CDR3 protein: CASSFSRSSYEQYF

V gene: TRBV12-3/TRBV12-4
D gene: .
J gene: TRBJ1-3
clone size: .
CDR3 DNA: TGTGCCAGCAGGCACGACAGGTCGAACACCATATATTTT
CDR3 protein: CASRHDRSNTIYF

V gene: TRBV29-1
D gene: TRBD1
J gene: TRBJ2-3
clone size: many
CDR3 DNA: TGCAGCGTTCGGGACAGGGCGCGCACAGATACGCAGTATTTT
CDR3 protein: CSVRDRARTDTQYF

V gene: TRBV5-4
D gene: .
J gene: TRBJ2-2
clone size: few
CDR3 DNA: TGTGCCAGCAGCCGTAGCGCGGGAAGGACCGGGGAGCTGTTTTTT
CDR3 protein: CASSRSAGRTGELFF

V gene: TRBV7-2
D gene: TRBD1
J gene: TRBJ1-5
clone size: .
CDR3 DNA: TGTGCCAGCAGCTTAGCCCCGGGACAGGGTAATCAGCCCCAGCATTTT
CDR3 protein: CASSLAPGQGNQPQHF

V gene: TRBV10-3
D gene: .
J gene: TRBJ2-7
clone size: many
CDR3 DNA: TGTGCCATCACTGACGGGCCCTTCGGCGAGCAGTACTTC
CDR3 protein: CAITDGPFGEQYF

V gene: TRBV6-1
D gene: .
J gene: TRBJ2-1
clone size: many
CDR3 DNA: TGTGCCAGCAGAGGTGTGTACAATGAGCAGTTCTTC
CDR3 protein: CASRGVYNEQFF

V gene: TRBV12-3/TRBV12-4
D gene: .
J gene: TRBJ2-2
clone size: .
CDR3 DNA: TGTGCCAGCAGCTTGGAAGGGGAGCTGTTTTTT
CDR3 protein: CASSLEGELFF

V gene: TRBV10-2
D gene: .
J gene: TRBJ1-6
clone size: .
CDR3 DNA: TGCGCCAGCATGGACGGCCCATTTACCCTCCACTTT
CDR3 protein: CASMDGPFTLHF

V gene: TRBV7-9
D gene: .
J gene: TRBJ1-1
clone size: many
CDR3 DNA: TGTGCCAGCAGCACACCGGGATTTTACACTGAAGCTTTCTTT
CDR3 protein: CASSTPGFYTEAFF

V gene: TRBV7-8
D gene: .
J gene: TRBJ2-3
clone size: many
CDR3 DNA: TGTGCCAGCAGCCTAACCCCGGCCTTGTGGGATACGCAGTATTTT
CDR3 protein: CASSLTPALWDTQYF

V gene: TRBV3-1
D gene: TRBD2
J gene: TRBJ2-1
clone size: many
CDR3 DNA: TGTGCCAGCAGCCAAGTTGCTAGCGGGCGCTACAATGAGCAGTTCTTC
CDR3 protein: CASSQVASGRYNEQFF